The text below deals with one T cell receptor beta chain. This specimen belongs to a study of blood T cell repertoires in COVID-19. Method: immunoSEQ multiplex PCR; TCRdb's copy keeps in-frame clones and lacks some. The sample has about 330,000 clones; roughly 90% are singletons. This CDR3 comprises 14 residues. Germline V CDR1 and CDR2: SGHNT, YYREEE (reference sequence). V trimming: 5 bases; J trimming: 3 bases; junction bases outside the gene matches: 3. The clonotype was recovered from a woman aged 25 to 39 who had recovered from COVID-19. Material for sequencing was PBMCs or T cells enriched from blood (not recorded which). V usage is TRBV5-4 and J usage is TRBJ2-3; TRBD1 agrees at 10 bases. The CDR3 coding sequence is TGTGCCAGCAGAAGGGACAGGGGTACAGATACGCAGTATTTT. This translates into CASRRDRGTDTQYF.